Listed below are T cell receptor beta chains from one sample, sequenced in a study of T cell responses to AZD1222 COVID-19 vaccine. Generated by immunoSEQ multiplex PCR, the TCRdb table keeps only in-frame clones and is missing some. The sample lists under 130,000 clones, 87% occurring once. The specimen comprised peripheral blood, sampled 28 days after the second AZD1222 dose. The source of these receptors is an adult who received the AZD1222 COVID-19 vaccine. CDR3s include the opening cysteine and the closing phenylalanine or tryptophan. The D gene is left open where the match is weak. Expanded clones are given a class, and other clones once, few, many or no size at all.

j_call: TRBJ2-3
clone_size: NA
v_call: TRBV27
d_call: TRBD2
cdr3_nt: TGTGCCAGCAGTTTGATGGCGGGAGTTTTAGCAGATACGCAGTATTTT
cdr3_aa: CASSLMAGVLADTQYF

j_call: TRBJ2-5
clone_size: NA
v_call: TRBV4-1
d_call: NA
cdr3_nt: TGCGCCAGCAGCCAGGCTCCGGGTCGAGAGACCCAGTACTTC
cdr3_aa: CASSQAPGRETQYF

j_call: TRBJ1-3
clone_size: NA
v_call: TRBV7-2
d_call: NA
cdr3_nt: TGTGCCAGCAGCTTTAGGCCCGGGGCCCTCTCTGGAAACACCATATATTTT
cdr3_aa: CASSFRPGALSGNTIYF

j_call: TRBJ1-3
clone_size: NA
v_call: TRBV21-1
d_call: NA
cdr3_nt: TGTGCCAGCAGCAAAGGCGCCGGACGGATCTCGGACCACCCTGGAAACACCATATATTTT
cdr3_aa: CASSKGAGRISDHPGNTIYF

j_call: TRBJ1-2
clone_size: NA
v_call: TRBV6-5
d_call: NA
cdr3_nt: TGTGCCAGCAGCGAGGGACCCGCCGCTGGCTACACCTTC
cdr3_aa: CASSEGPAAGYTF

j_call: TRBJ2-2
clone_size: NA
v_call: TRBV19
d_call: NA
cdr3_nt: TGTGCCAGCCGTGCCCCGGGACCCGCACTCGCCGGGGAGCTGTTTTTT
cdr3_aa: CASRAPGPALAGELFF

j_call: TRBJ1-5
clone_size: NA
v_call: TRBV11-2
d_call: NA
cdr3_nt: TGTGCCAGCAGCTTAGGATACGGGGACAATCAGCCCCAGCATTTT
cdr3_aa: CASSLGYGDNQPQHF

j_call: TRBJ2-7
clone_size: NA
v_call: TRBV25-1
d_call: NA
cdr3_nt: TGTGCCAGCAGTGATCGGTACTCCTACGAGCAGTACTTC
cdr3_aa: CASSDRYSYEQYF

j_call: TRBJ2-1
clone_size: NA
v_call: TRBV24-1
d_call: TRBD1
cdr3_nt: TGTGCCACCAGTGATTTTATGACAGGGAGATCTCACAATGAGCAGTTCTTC
cdr3_aa: CATSDFMTGRSHNEQFF

j_call: TRBJ1-2
clone_size: once
v_call: TRBV9
d_call: TRBD1
cdr3_nt: TGTGCCAGCAGCGTAGCAGGGACAGTCTATGGCTACACCTTC
cdr3_aa: CASSVAGTVYGYTF

j_call: TRBJ1-3
clone_size: NA
v_call: TRBV7-9
d_call: NA
cdr3_nt: TGTGCCAGCAGACTCGTGGGAAACACCATATATTTT
cdr3_aa: CASRLVGNTIYF

j_call: TRBJ2-7
clone_size: few
v_call: TRBV28
d_call: NA
cdr3_nt: TGTGCCAGCAGGGGAGGACAGGCATCCTACGAGCAGTACTTC
cdr3_aa: CASRGGQASYEQYF

j_call: TRBJ1-5
clone_size: NA
v_call: TRBV11-2
d_call: NA
cdr3_nt: TGTGCCAGCAGCTTTTTTTACAATCAGCCCCAGCATTTT
cdr3_aa: CASSFFYNQPQHF

j_call: TRBJ1-1
clone_size: NA
v_call: TRBV3-1/TRBV3-2
d_call: NA
cdr3_nt: TGTGCCAGCAGCCCCACGGTAGGGTACACTGAAGCTTTCTTT
cdr3_aa: CASSPTVGYTEAFF

j_call: TRBJ1-5
clone_size: NA
v_call: TRBV19
d_call: TRBD1
cdr3_nt: TGTGCCAGTAGTGTGACAGGGACCAATCAGCCCCAGCATTTT
cdr3_aa: CASSVTGTNQPQHF

j_call: TRBJ2-1
clone_size: few
v_call: TRBV29-1
d_call: NA
cdr3_nt: TGCAGCGTTGGGGACCTTGCAGGCCTTAATGAGCAGTTCTTC
cdr3_aa: CSVGDLAGLNEQFF

j_call: TRBJ2-7
clone_size: NA
v_call: TRBV21-1
d_call: NA
cdr3_nt: TGTGCCAGCAGTTTAGCTCCGGGACTCATTTCCTACGAGCAGTACTTC
cdr3_aa: CASSLAPGLISYEQYF

j_call: TRBJ1-1
clone_size: once
v_call: TRBV27
d_call: NA
cdr3_nt: TGTGCCAGCAGTTTAAGTCGGGGGACTGAAGCTTTCTTT
cdr3_aa: CASSLSRGTEAFF

j_call: TRBJ2-2
clone_size: NA
v_call: TRBV27
d_call: NA
cdr3_nt: TGTGCCAGCAGTTTACACGGGGCAGGGACCGGGGAGCTGTTTTTT
cdr3_aa: CASSLHGAGTGELFF

j_call: TRBJ2-1
clone_size: NA
v_call: TRBV13
d_call: TRBD2
cdr3_nt: TGTGCCAGCAGAACCGGGACTAGCATTTTGGGTGAGCAGTTCTTC
cdr3_aa: CASRTGTSILGEQFF

j_call: TRBJ2-1
clone_size: NA
v_call: TRBV29-1
d_call: NA
cdr3_nt: TGCAGCGGTGAGGGAATCCTTAGCTCCTACAATGAGCAGTTCTTC
cdr3_aa: CSGEGILSSYNEQFF

j_call: TRBJ2-6
clone_size: NA
v_call: TRBV29-1
d_call: TRBD1
cdr3_nt: TGCAGCGTTGGAAAGGGACAGGGCTCTGGGGCCAACGTCCTGACTTTC
cdr3_aa: CSVGKGQGSGANVLTF

j_call: TRBJ2-7
clone_size: NA
v_call: TRBV6-5
d_call: NA
cdr3_nt: TGTGCCAGCAGTTACGGTCAGGGTGGCTACGAGCAGTACTTC
cdr3_aa: CASSYGQGGYEQYF

j_call: TRBJ1-5
clone_size: NA
v_call: TRBV9
d_call: NA
cdr3_nt: TGTGCCAGCAGCTACAAATCCCCCAGAAGTCAGCCCCAGCATTTT
cdr3_aa: CASSYKSPRSQPQHF

j_call: TRBJ2-7
clone_size: NA
v_call: TRBV6-5
d_call: NA
cdr3_nt: TGTGCCAGCAGACCCTCTAGCGAACCCTCCTACGAGCAGTACTTC
cdr3_aa: CASRPSSEPSYEQYF

j_call: TRBJ1-2
clone_size: NA
v_call: TRBV3-1/TRBV3-2
d_call: NA
cdr3_nt: TGTGCCAGCAGCCAAGAGGACCCCGTGCAGAATTTTAACTATGGCTACACCTTC
cdr3_aa: CASSQEDPVQNFNYGYTF

j_call: TRBJ1-2
clone_size: NA
v_call: TRBV11-2
d_call: TRBD1
cdr3_nt: TGTGCCAGCAGCTCCACCGGGACAGGGGAGGGCTATGGCTACACCTTC
cdr3_aa: CASSSTGTGEGYGYTF

j_call: TRBJ1-6
clone_size: NA
v_call: TRBV28
d_call: NA
cdr3_nt: TGTGCCAGCACCTTCTCCTCGGGATGGAATTCACCCCTCCACTTT
cdr3_aa: CASTFSSGWNSPLHF

j_call: TRBJ1-2
clone_size: NA
v_call: TRBV30
d_call: NA
cdr3_nt: TGTGCCTGGAGCCTTGGGCAGGGCGGCTATGGCTACACCTTC
cdr3_aa: CAWSLGQGGYGYTF

j_call: TRBJ1-5
clone_size: few
v_call: TRBV5-6
d_call: TRBD1
cdr3_nt: TGTGCCAGCAGCTTGGGGGGACAGGGCGACGGTTATAGCAATCAGCCCCAGCATTTT
cdr3_aa: CASSLGGQGDGYSNQPQHF

j_call: TRBJ2-2
clone_size: NA
v_call: TRBV10-1
d_call: NA
cdr3_nt: TGCGCCAGCAGTACAACGAACACCGGGGAGCTGTTTTTT
cdr3_aa: CASSTTNTGELFF

j_call: TRBJ2-7
clone_size: NA
v_call: TRBV6-5
d_call: TRBD2
cdr3_nt: TGTGCCAGCAGTATGGCGGGGGCCTACGAGCAGTACTTC
cdr3_aa: CASSMAGAYEQYF

j_call: TRBJ1-6
clone_size: NA
v_call: TRBV7-8
d_call: NA
cdr3_nt: TGTGCCAGCAGCGGTTTCCGGATCAGGGATCTCAATTCACCCCTCCACTTT
cdr3_aa: CASSGFRIRDLNSPLHF

j_call: TRBJ1-5
clone_size: once
v_call: TRBV10-1
d_call: NA
cdr3_nt: TGCGCCAGTCTAGGGGTGAGGGGCAATCAGCCCCAGCATTTT
cdr3_aa: CASLGVRGNQPQHF

j_call: TRBJ1-2
clone_size: NA
v_call: TRBV28
d_call: TRBD1
cdr3_nt: TGTGCCAGCAGTGGACAGGCTGGCTACACCTTC
cdr3_aa: CASSGQAGYTF

j_call: TRBJ1-2
clone_size: NA
v_call: TRBV28
d_call: NA
cdr3_nt: TGTGCCAGCAGTACGGGTCCTATCTATGGCTACACCTTC
cdr3_aa: CASSTGPIYGYTF

j_call: TRBJ1-2
clone_size: NA
v_call: TRBV5-5
d_call: NA
cdr3_nt: TGTGCCAGCAGTCTTCCCGGTGGCTACACCTTC
cdr3_aa: CASSLPGGYTF

j_call: TRBJ1-3
clone_size: NA
v_call: TRBV28
d_call: NA
cdr3_nt: TGTGCCAGCAGTTTAAGGGTGGGACGTGGAAACACCATATATTTT
cdr3_aa: CASSLRVGRGNTIYF

j_call: TRBJ1-4
clone_size: few
v_call: TRBV6-5
d_call: NA
cdr3_nt: TGTGCCAGCAGTTATCTTCCGGGGGGGAATGAAAAACTGTTTTTT
cdr3_aa: CASSYLPGGNEKLFF

j_call: TRBJ1-3
clone_size: NA
v_call: TRBV3-1/TRBV3-2
d_call: NA
cdr3_nt: TGTGCCAGCGGGGGCTCTGGAAACACCATATATTTT
cdr3_aa: CASGGSGNTIYF

j_call: TRBJ1-2
clone_size: few
v_call: TRBV6-4
d_call: NA
cdr3_nt: TGTGCCAGCAGTGACCGGGGGGGTCTCTATGGCTACACCTTC
cdr3_aa: CASSDRGGLYGYTF

j_call: TRBJ1-5
clone_size: NA
v_call: TRBV18
d_call: NA
cdr3_nt: TGTGCCAGCTCACCCCCCGGAGACAGTTATCAGCCCCAGCATTTT
cdr3_aa: CASSPPGDSYQPQHF

j_call: TRBJ1-4
clone_size: NA
v_call: TRBV27
d_call: NA
cdr3_nt: TGTGCCAGCAGGTCGAATGAAAAACTGTTTTTT
cdr3_aa: CASRSNEKLFF